A single sample is the source of the 2 T cell receptor beta chains below, sequenced in a study of blood T cell repertoires in COVID-19. TCRdb keeps only in-frame clones here, not all; method: immunoSEQ multiplex PCR. This sample has under 200,000 clones, with approximately 91% found just once. Specimen: peripheral blood. These receptors originate from a man in his late teens or twenties with acute or convalescent COVID-19.

The J gene is TRBJ2-2, the V gene TRBV30; 7 bases match TRBD1. Germline CDR1 reads GTSNPN; CDR2 reads SVGIG (reference sequence). CDR3 length equals 14 residues. After removal of 4 bases from V and 5 bases from J, the junction contained 7 bases not matched to a gene. This CDR3 reads CAWIPGGWTGELFF. Here the CDR3 DNA reads TGTGCCTGGATCCCAGGGGGATGGACCGGGGAGCTGTTTTTT.

As concerns this clone: Other DNA sequences of this sample code for an identical CDR3. The J gene is TRBJ2-7, the V gene TRBV5-1; tentatively, D is TRBD2 (5 bases). The CDR3 has 14 amino acids. V lost 3 bases to trimming and J lost 2 bases, with 12 bases between them. Germline V gene data show CDR1 as SGHRS and CDR2 as YFSETQ. Written as DNA, the CDR3 is TGCGCCAGCAGCTCACGGGATGGGGCCTACGAGCAGTACTTC. Protein product: CASSSRDGAYEQYF.